This passage covers 18 T cell receptor beta chains from one sample sequenced in a study of CD8 T cells in Susac syndrome. RNA was extracted with the RNeasy kit, and a quantity of roughly 0.5 to 1 ug was reverse transcribed using random hexamers. MiXCR, run by TCRdb on the immunoSEQ multiplex PCR reads, gives a single entry per CDR3 protein. The sample carries some 150,000 distinct CDR3 sequences, just under 95% recorded once. Sequenced material: CD8+ T cells from PBMCs. The source of these receptors is a human donor with multiple sclerosis.

This sequence joins TRBV29-1 and TRBJ1-2; 7 bases align to TRBD1. Germline CDR1 SQVTM, CDR2 ANQGSEA. The CDR3 is made up of 13 amino acids. V trimming: 7 bases; J trimming: 3 bases; junction bases outside the gene matches: 8. The CDR3 here is CSASQGDHYGYTF. CDR3 coding DNA: TGCAGCGCAAGTCAGGGGGATCACTATGGCTACACCTTC.

The chain is built from TRBV29-1 and TRBJ1-1; TRBD1 matches 11 bases. Germline V gene sequence: CDR1 SQVTM, CDR2 ANQGSEA. The CDR3 has 16 amino acids. J lost 7 bases, V lost 4 bases, and 14 bases had no gene match. The CDR3 sequence is CSVVWKRTGGKVEAFF. The CDR3, as DNA: TGCAGCGTTGTATGGAAAAGGACAGGGGGCAAGGTTGAAGCTTTCTTT.

The sample holds one count of this clonotype. Here the CDR3 reads CASSSAGPRDSYEQYF. The CDR3 nucleotides read TGTGCCAGCAGCTCGGCCGGGCCGAGGGACTCCTACGAGCAGTACTTC. The chain is built from TRBV7-9 and TRBJ2-7, with a possible D match to TRBD2 (5 bases). Germline V lookup: CDR1 SEHNR, CDR2 FQNEAQ (reference sequence). The length of the CDR3 is 16 residues. Between the trimmed V and J ends, which lost 4 bases and 0 bases, there was a span of 16 bases.

CDR3 DNA: TGTGCCAGCAGCACCCGGGCGGGGGGCGAGGATACGCAGTATTTT. Protein product: CASSTRAGGEDTQYF. V gene TRBV11-2 combines with J gene TRBJ2-3; 8 bases fit TRBD2. In germline, CDR1 is SGHAT, CDR2 FQNNGV. This CDR3 has 15 amino acids. Trimming cost V 5 bases and J 6 bases; bases outside gene matches: 10.

The rearrangement joins TRBV20-1 to TRBJ2-7; 8 bases fit TRBD1. The length of the CDR3 is 15 residues. V gave up 2 bases and J gave up 4 bases; unmatched junction bases: 10. Looked up from germline, CDR1 is DFQATT and CDR2 is SNEGSKA (reference sequence). CDR3 sequence reads: CSARMRQGSGYEQYF. CDR3 nucleotides: TGCAGTGCTAGAATGAGACAGGGGTCGGGGTACGAGCAGTACTTC.

The chain links TRBV14 to TRBJ2-7; 7 nucleotides agree with TRBD1. The V gene's germline CDR1 is SGHDN and CDR2 FVKESK. Trimming at V came to 3 bases and at J to 3 bases, leaving 5 bases not matched to a gene. The CDR3 runs to 14 residues. The CDR3 DNA reads as TGTGCCAGCAGCCAGCCGGACAGGCGCTACGAGCAGTACTTC. It encodes CASSQPDRRYEQYF.

The CDR3: CSVAVWDRGSGYTF. As DNA, the CDR3 is TGCAGCGTTGCCGTTTGGGACAGGGGAAGCGGCTACACCTTC. The chain uses TRBV29-1 and TRBJ1-2; 10 positions match TRBD1. The CDR3 extends over 14 amino acids. The germline V gene encodes CDR1 SQVTM and CDR2 ANQGSEA. Trimming removed 4 bases from V and 8 bases from J; junction bases left unmatched: 10.

This chain uses TRBV2 with TRBJ2-5; 9 nucleotides agree with TRBD2. The CDR3 is 15 amino acids. After removal of 8 bases from V and 0 bases from J, the junction contained 7 bases not matched to a gene. Per the germline V gene, CDR1 is SNHLY and CDR2 is FYNNEI. The CDR3 sequence: CASHGASGNQETQYF. The CDR3, as DNA: TGTGCCAGCCATGGGGCTAGCGGGAACCAAGAGACCCAGTACTTC.

The chain has TRBV20-1 and TRBJ2-5, with 9 bases lining up with TRBD1. Germline V lookup: CDR1 DFQATT, CDR2 SNEGSKA (reference sequence). The CDR3 extends over 17 amino acids. Trimming took 7 bases from V and 4 from J; bases not matched to a gene: 19. DNA for the CDR3: TGCAGTGTTTTCATGTTCGGGGACAGGGTATTCGGAGAGACCCAGTACTTC. Its protein is CSVFMFGDRVFGETQYF.

The chain is built from TRBV9 and TRBJ2-5; D call uncertain. Trimming cost V 4 bases and J 7 bases, with 8 bases left between them. The CDR3 consists of 11 residues. The germline CDR1 and CDR2 sequences are SGDLS and YYNGEE. CDR3 amino acids: CASSRSGTQYF. CDR3 coding DNA: TGTGCCAGCAGCCGGTCGGGGACCCAGTACTTC.

The chain joins TRBV6-2 or TRBV6-3 to TRBJ2-3, with 8 bases aligning to TRBD2. The CDR3 length is 16 residues. V lost 6 bases to trimming and J lost 2 bases; unmatched junction nucleotides: 10. In germline, CDR1 is MNHEY, CDR2 SVGEGT. CDR3 residues: CASRVRAGAFTDTQYF. CDR3 nucleotide sequence: TGTGCCAGCAGAGTAAGAGCGGGGGCATTCACAGATACGCAGTATTTT.

The genes are TRBV7-2 and TRBJ1-2; a possible D gene is TRBD1 (5 bases). The CDR3 extends over 15 amino acids. Germline V gene sequence: CDR1 SGHTA, CDR2 FQGNSA. V shed 4 bases and J shed 0 bases, with 12 bases lying between them. CDR3 loop: CASSSTAFANYGYTF. The CDR3 nucleotides are TGTGCCAGCAGCTCGACAGCCTTCGCTAACTATGGCTACACCTTC.

The genes are TRBV10-3 and TRBJ1-2; D remains ambiguous. The germline CDR1 and CDR2 sequences are ENHRY and SYGVKD. Trimming pared 8 bases from V and 6 bases from J, leaving 10 bases between. The CDR3 spans 11 residues. The CDR3 DNA is TGTGCCATCTTGATGGGGAATGGCTACACCTTC. Protein product: CAILMGNGYTF.

The V gene is TRBV4-3, the J gene TRBJ2-7; a weak D match, TRBD2 (5 bases). The V and J ends lost 0 bases and 7 bases respectively, with 22 bases between them. The CDR3 length is 17 residues. Per the germline V gene, CDR1 is LGHNA and CDR2 is YSLEER. CDR3 sequence reads: CASSQEPFSETNWEQYF. The CDR3 DNA sequence: TGCGCCAGCAGCCAAGAGCCCTTTTCCGAGACTAATTGGGAGCAGTACTTC.

The chain joins TRBV4-1 to TRBJ2-1, with TRBD2 matching 9 bases. Germline V CDR1 and CDR2: MGHRA, YSYEKL. The CDR3 contains 15 residues. V gave up 2 bases and J gave up 7 bases; unmatched junction bases: 6. The CDR3 DNA is TGCGCCAGCAGCCAATTAGCGGGGGCACGGAATGAGCAGTTCTTC. Residues: CASSQLAGARNEQFF.

The V gene is TRBV6-2 or TRBV6-3, the J gene TRBJ2-3; 10 bases line up with TRBD2. The germline CDR1 and CDR2 sequences are MNHEY and SVGEGT. Unmatched junction bases numbered 5, after V lost 6 bases and J lost 2 bases. The CDR3 is 15 residues long. CDR3 DNA: TGTGCCAGCAGACCCGGACTAGCGGACACAGATACGCAGTATTTT. Its protein is CASRPGLADTDTQYF.

This clonotype was counted a few times. At one of its ends the junction is not consistent with the germline gene, which may arise from a read error. J is TRBJ2-7 and V is TRBV4-3; D is possibly TRBD1 (5 bases). Germline V CDR1 and CDR2: LGHNA, YSLEER. This CDR3 has 13 amino acids. CDR3 nucleotides: TGCGCCAGCAGCCAAGCCCCCGGCAGGGCCCCCTCCTTC. Protein sequence: CASSQAPGRAPSF.

The chain links TRBV13 to TRBJ2-1; D possibly matches TRBD1 or TRBD2 (5 bases each). Germline V gene data show CDR1 as PRHDT and CDR2 as FYEKMQ (reference sequence). With 5 bases removed from V and 4 bases from J, the gap between germline ends came to 24 bases. This CDR3 has 18 amino acids. CDR3 amino acids: CASSPRDRTKPRYNEQFF. CDR3 bases: TGTGCCAGCAGCCCCCGGGACCGTACAAAGCCGAGATACAATGAGCAGTTCTTC.